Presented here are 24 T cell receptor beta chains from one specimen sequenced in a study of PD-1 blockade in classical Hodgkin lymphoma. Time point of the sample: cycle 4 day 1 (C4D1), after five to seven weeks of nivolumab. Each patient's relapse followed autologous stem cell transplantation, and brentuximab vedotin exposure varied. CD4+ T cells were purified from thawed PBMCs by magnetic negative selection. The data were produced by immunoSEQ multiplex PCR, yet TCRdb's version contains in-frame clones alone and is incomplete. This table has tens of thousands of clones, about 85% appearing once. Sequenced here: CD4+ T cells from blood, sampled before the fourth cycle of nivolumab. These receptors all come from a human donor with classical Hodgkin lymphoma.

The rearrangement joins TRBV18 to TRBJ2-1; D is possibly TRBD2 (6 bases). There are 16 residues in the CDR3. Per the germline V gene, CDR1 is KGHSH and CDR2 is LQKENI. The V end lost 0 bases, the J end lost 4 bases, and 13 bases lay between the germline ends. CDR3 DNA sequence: TGTGCCAGCTCACCACCGGGGGGAATCTCGTACAATGAGCAGTTCTTC. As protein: CASSPPGGISYNEQFF.

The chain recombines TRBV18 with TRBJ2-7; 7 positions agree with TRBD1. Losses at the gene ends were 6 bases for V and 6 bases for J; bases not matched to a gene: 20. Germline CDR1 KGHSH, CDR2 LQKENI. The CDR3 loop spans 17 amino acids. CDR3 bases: TGTGCCAGCTCGACAGGGACCGGGACAAAGGACCGAGGCGAGCAGTACTTC. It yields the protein CASSTGTGTKDRGEQYF.

CDR3 in amino acids: CASSQAGEGTDTQYF. The DNA of the CDR3 is TGCGCCAGCAGCCAAGCCGGGGAAGGCACAGATACGCAGTATTTT. The genes are TRBV4-1 and TRBJ2-3; TRBD2 is a possible D gene (5 bases). Trimming took 1 base from V and 1 from J, leaving 9 bases between them. CDR1 is MGHRA, CDR2 YSYEKL, per germline. This CDR3 is 15 amino acids long.

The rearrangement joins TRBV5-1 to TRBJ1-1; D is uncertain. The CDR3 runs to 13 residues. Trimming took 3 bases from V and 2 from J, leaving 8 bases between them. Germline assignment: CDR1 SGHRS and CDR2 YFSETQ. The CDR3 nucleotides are TGCGCCAGCAGCTATGGACCCAACACTGAAGCTTTCTTT. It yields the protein CASSYGPNTEAFF.

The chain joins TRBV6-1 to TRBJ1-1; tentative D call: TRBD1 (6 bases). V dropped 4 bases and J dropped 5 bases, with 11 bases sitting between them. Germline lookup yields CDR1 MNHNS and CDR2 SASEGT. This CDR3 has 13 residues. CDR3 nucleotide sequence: TGTGCCAGCAGTGTGGGGGGCGCAACTGAAGCTTTCTTT. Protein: CASSVGGATEAFF.

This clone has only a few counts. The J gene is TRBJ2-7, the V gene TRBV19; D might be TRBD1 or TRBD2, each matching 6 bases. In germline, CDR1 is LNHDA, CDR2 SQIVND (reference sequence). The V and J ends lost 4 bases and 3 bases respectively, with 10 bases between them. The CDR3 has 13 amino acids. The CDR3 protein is CASSKGGYYEQYF. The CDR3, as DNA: TGTGCCAGTAGTAAAGGGGGGTACTACGAGCAGTACTTC.

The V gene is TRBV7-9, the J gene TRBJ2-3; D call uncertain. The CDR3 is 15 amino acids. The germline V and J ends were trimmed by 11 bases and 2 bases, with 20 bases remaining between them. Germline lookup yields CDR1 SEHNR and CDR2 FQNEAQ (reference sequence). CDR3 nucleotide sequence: TGTGCCGGAGACGGAGCCCAGACCCTCACAGATACGCAGTATTTT. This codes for CAGDGAQTLTDTQYF.

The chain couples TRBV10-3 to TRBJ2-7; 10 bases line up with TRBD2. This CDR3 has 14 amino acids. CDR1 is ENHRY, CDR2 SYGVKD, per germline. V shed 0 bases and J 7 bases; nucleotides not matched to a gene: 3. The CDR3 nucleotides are TGTGCCATCAGTGAGTCGGGACTAGCGAGGGAGCAGTACTTC. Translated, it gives CAISESGLAREQYF.

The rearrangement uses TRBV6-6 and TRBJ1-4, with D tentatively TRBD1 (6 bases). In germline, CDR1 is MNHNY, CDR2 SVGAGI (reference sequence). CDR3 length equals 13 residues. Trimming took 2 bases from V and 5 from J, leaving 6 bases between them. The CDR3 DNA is TGTGCCAGCAGTTACAGGGGGAATGAAAAACTGTTTTTT. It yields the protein CASSYRGNEKLFF.

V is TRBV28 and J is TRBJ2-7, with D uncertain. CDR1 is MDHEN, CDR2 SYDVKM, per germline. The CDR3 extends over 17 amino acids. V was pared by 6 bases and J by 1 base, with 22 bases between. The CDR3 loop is CASSPNPDFFKSYEQYF. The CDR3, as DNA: TGTGCCAGCAGCCCAAATCCCGACTTCTTCAAATCCTACGAGCAGTACTTC.

CDR3 region: CASSFGGEGVGPRETQYF. The CDR3 DNA sequence: TGTGCCAGCAGCTTCGGGGGCGAAGGGGTGGGGCCACGGGAGACCCAGTACTTC. The chain joins TRBV13 to TRBJ2-5; the D call may be TRBD1 or TRBD2 (6 bases each). CDR1 PRHDT and CDR2 FYEKMQ come from the germline V gene (reference sequence). The CDR3 contains 18 residues. Trimming removed 3 bases from V and 5 bases from J, with 25 bases in between. The full variable domain, with the rest looked up from reference TRBV13 and TRBJ2-5, is AAGVIQSPRHLIKEKRETATLKCYPIPRHDTVYWYQQGPGQDPQFLISFYEKMQSDKGSIPDRFSAQQFSDYHSELNMSSLELGDSALYFCASSFGGEGVGPRETQYFGPGTRLLVL.

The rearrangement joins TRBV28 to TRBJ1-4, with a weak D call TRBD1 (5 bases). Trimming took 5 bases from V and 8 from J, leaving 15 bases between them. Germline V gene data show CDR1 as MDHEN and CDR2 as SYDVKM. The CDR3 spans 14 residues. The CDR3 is CASSRGARGEKLFF. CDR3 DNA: TGTGCCAGCAGTCGCGGGGCAAGAGGGGAAAAACTGTTTTTT.

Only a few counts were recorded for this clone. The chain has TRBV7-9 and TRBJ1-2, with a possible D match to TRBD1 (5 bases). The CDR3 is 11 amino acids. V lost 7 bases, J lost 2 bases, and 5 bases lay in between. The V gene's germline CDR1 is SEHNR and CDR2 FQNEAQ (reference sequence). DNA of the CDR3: TGTGCCAGCAAGGGGAACTATGGCTACACCTTC. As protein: CASKGNYGYTF.

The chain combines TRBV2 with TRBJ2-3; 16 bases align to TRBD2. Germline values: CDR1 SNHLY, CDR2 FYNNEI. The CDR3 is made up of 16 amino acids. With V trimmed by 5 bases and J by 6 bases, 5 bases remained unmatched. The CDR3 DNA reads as TGTGCCAGCAGTTTGGGACTAGCGGGAGGGCAGGATACGCAGTATTTT. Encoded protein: CASSLGLAGGQDTQYF. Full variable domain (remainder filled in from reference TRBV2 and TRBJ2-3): EPEVTQTPSHQVTQMGQEVILRCVPISNHLYFYWYRQILGQKVEFLVSFYNNEISEKSEIFDDQFSVERPDGSNFTLKIRSTKLEDSAMYFCASSLGLAGGQDTQYFGPGTRLTVL.

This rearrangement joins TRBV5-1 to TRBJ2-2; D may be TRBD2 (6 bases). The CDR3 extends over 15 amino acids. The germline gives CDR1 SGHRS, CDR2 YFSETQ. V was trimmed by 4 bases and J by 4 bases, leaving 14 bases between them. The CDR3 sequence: CASSVGTLATGELFF. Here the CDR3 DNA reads TGCGCCAGCAGCGTTGGGACTTTGGCCACCGGGGAGCTGTTTTTT.

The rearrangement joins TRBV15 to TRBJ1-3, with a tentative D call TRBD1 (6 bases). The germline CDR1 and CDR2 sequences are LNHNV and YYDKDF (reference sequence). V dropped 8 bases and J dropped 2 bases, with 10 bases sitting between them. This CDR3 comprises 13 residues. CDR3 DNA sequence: TGTGCCACCCGGACAGTCGCTGGAAACACCATATATTTT. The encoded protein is CATRTVAGNTIYF. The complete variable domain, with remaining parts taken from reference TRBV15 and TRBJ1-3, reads DAMVIQNPRYQVTQFGKPVTLSCSQTLNHNVMYWYQQKSSQAPKLLFHYYDKDFNNEADTPDNFQSRRPNTSFCFLDIRSPGLGDTAMYLCATRTVAGNTIYFGEGSWLTVV.

The CDR3 here is CAISSAWASTGELFF. CDR3 in DNA: TGTGCCATCAGTTCTGCGTGGGCTAGTACCGGGGAGCTGTTTTTT. This chain links TRBV10-3 with TRBJ2-2; D is uncertain. Looked up from germline, CDR1 is ENHRY and CDR2 is SYGVKD. The CDR3 contains 15 residues. V was clipped by 5 bases and J by 5 bases, with 15 bases between them.

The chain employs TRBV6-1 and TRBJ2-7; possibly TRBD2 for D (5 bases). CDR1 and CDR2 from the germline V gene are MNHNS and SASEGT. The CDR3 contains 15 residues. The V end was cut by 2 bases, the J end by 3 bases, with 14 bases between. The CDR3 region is CASSEHSRDFYEQYF. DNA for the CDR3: TGTGCCAGCAGTGAACATAGTCGGGATTTCTACGAGCAGTACTTC.

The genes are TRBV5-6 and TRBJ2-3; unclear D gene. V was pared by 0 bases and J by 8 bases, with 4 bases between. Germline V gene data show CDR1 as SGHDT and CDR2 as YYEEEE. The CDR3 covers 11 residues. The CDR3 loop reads CASSLGGTQYF. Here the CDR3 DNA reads TGTGCCAGCAGCTTGGGAGGTACGCAGTATTTT.

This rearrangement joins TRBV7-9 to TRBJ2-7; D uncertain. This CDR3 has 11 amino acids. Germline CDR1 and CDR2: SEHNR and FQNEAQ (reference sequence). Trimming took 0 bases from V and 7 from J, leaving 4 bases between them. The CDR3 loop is CASSLAGEQYF. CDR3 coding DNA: TGTGCCAGCAGCTTAGCGGGGGAGCAGTACTTC.

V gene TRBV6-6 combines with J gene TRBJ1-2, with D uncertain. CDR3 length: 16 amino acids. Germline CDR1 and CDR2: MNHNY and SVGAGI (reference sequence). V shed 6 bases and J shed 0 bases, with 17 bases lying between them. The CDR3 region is CASSQLAQTTNYGYTF. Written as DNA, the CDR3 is TGTGCCAGCAGCCAACTAGCCCAAACTACTAACTATGGCTACACCTTC.

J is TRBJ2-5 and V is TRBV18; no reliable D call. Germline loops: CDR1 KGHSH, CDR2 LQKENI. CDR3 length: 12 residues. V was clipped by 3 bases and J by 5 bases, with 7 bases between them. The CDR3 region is CASSPKGETQYF. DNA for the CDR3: TGTGCCAGCTCACCTAAAGGCGAGACCCAGTACTTC.

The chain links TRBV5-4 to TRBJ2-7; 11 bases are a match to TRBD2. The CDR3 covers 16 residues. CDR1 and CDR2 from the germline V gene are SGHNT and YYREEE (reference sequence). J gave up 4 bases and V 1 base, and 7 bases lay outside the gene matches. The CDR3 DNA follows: TGTGCCAGCAGCTTGATCGGGACTAGCGGTGCTTACGAGCAGTACTTC. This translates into CASSLIGTSGAYEQYF.

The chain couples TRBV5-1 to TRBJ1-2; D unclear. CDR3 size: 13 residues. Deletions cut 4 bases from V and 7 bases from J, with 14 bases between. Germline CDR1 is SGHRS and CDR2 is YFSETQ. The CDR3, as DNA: TGCGCCAGCAGCCTGGTTAAAAGCGGTGGCTACACCTTC. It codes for CASSLVKSGGYTF.